Listed below are T cell receptor beta chains from one sample, sequenced in a study of blood T cell repertoires in COVID-19. Only in-frame clones appear in the TCRdb table, and some are missing; sequencing was by immunoSEQ multiplex PCR. Of 200,000 to 250,000 clones in the sample, approximately 80% were seen once. Sequences were obtained from peripheral blood. These receptor sequences come from a woman older than 75 with acute or convalescent COVID-19. Both conserved end residues are part of each CDR3. Each record gives: D gene, clone size, CDR3 length, J gene, V gene, CDR3 protein, CDR3 DNA. A D gene is named only where the DNA matches it firmly. Not all rows give a size; the values are once, few, many and, for expanded clones, a class.

d_gene: TRBD1
abundance: -
len: 15
j_gene: TRBJ2-1
v_gene: TRBV5-1
CDR3aa: CASSSGQGAYNEQFF
CDR3nt: TGCGCCAGCAGCTCCGGACAGGGCGCCTACAATGAGCAGTTCTTC

d_gene: TRBD1
abundance: -
len: 15
j_gene: TRBJ1-2
v_gene: TRBV24-1
CDR3aa: CATSDTGQGAAGYTF
CDR3nt: TGTGCCACCAGTGATACCGGACAGGGGGCTGCTGGCTACACCTTC

d_gene: -
abundance: many
len: 14
j_gene: TRBJ2-7
v_gene: TRBV4-1
CDR3aa: CASSQRGGAYEQYF
CDR3nt: TGCGCCAGCAGCCAAAGAGGGGGGGCATACGAGCAGTACTTC

d_gene: -
abundance: -
len: 16
j_gene: TRBJ1-4
v_gene: TRBV24-1
CDR3aa: CATRVLSGQFNEKLFF
CDR3nt: TGTGCCACCAGGGTCTTGTCAGGCCAATTTAATGAAAAACTGTTTTTT

d_gene: -
abundance: -
len: 15
j_gene: TRBJ1-2
v_gene: TRBV11-2
CDR3aa: CASSSSRAAGYGYTF
CDR3nt: TGTGCCAGCAGCTCGTCCAGGGCGGCCGGCTATGGCTACACCTTC

d_gene: TRBD1
abundance: once
len: 14
j_gene: TRBJ1-2
v_gene: TRBV19
CDR3aa: CASSVQGADYGYTF
CDR3nt: TGTGCCAGTAGTGTACAGGGGGCGGACTATGGCTACACCTTC

d_gene: -
abundance: -
len: 13
j_gene: TRBJ1-1
v_gene: TRBV18
CDR3aa: CASATGPNTEAFF
CDR3nt: TGTGCCAGTGCTACAGGGCCTAACACTGAAGCTTTCTTT

d_gene: -
abundance: -
len: 13
j_gene: TRBJ1-2
v_gene: TRBV6-5
CDR3aa: CASKGGAHYGYTF
CDR3nt: TGTGCCAGTAAGGGGGGGGCTCACTATGGCTACACCTTC

d_gene: TRBD1
abundance: -
len: 15
j_gene: TRBJ2-1
v_gene: TRBV24-1
CDR3aa: CATSDPDRGYNEQFF
CDR3nt: TGTGCCACCAGTGACCCGGACAGGGGATACAATGAGCAGTTCTTC

d_gene: -
abundance: few
len: 18
j_gene: TRBJ1-5
v_gene: TRBV19
CDR3aa: CASSSGERLTKGNQPQHF
CDR3nt: TGTGCCAGTAGCAGCGGGGAGCGACTGACTAAAGGCAATCAGCCCCAGCATTTT

d_gene: -
abundance: -
len: 15
j_gene: TRBJ1-2
v_gene: TRBV7-2
CDR3aa: CASSLRTGERDGYTF
CDR3nt: TGTGCCAGCAGCTTACGGACGGGGGAGAGAGATGGCTACACCTTC

d_gene: -
abundance: -
len: 14
j_gene: TRBJ2-7
v_gene: TRBV2
CDR3aa: CASRGGGYSYEQYF
CDR3nt: TGTGCCAGCAGGGGGGGAGGCTACTCCTACGAGCAGTACTTC

d_gene: TRBD1
abundance: -
len: 19
j_gene: TRBJ1-2
v_gene: TRBV7-9
CDR3aa: CASSLLSFSTGTLNYGYTF
CDR3nt: TGTGCCAGCAGCTTATTATCCTTTTCGACAGGGACTTTAAACTATGGCTACACCTTC

d_gene: -
abundance: once
len: 14
j_gene: TRBJ1-4
v_gene: TRBV30
CDR3aa: CAWSVGGGSEKLFF
CDR3nt: TGTGCCTGGAGTGTGGGCGGAGGAAGTGAAAAACTGTTTTTT

d_gene: TRBD2
abundance: -
len: 14
j_gene: TRBJ2-5
v_gene: TRBV19
CDR3aa: CASSTAGVGETQYF
CDR3nt: TGTGCCAGTAGTACAGCGGGAGTTGGGGAGACCCAGTACTTC

d_gene: TRBD2
abundance: -
len: 17
j_gene: TRBJ2-1
v_gene: TRBV27
CDR3aa: CASSLWLAGSSYNEQFF
CDR3nt: TGTGCCAGCAGTTTATGGCTAGCGGGAAGCTCCTACAATGAGCAGTTCTTC

d_gene: TRBD2
abundance: -
len: 15
j_gene: TRBJ2-3
v_gene: TRBV7-3
CDR3aa: CASSSLAGDTDTQYF
CDR3nt: TGTGCCAGCAGCTCCTTAGCGGGAGACACAGATACGCAGTATTTT

d_gene: TRBD1
abundance: -
len: 17
j_gene: TRBJ2-2
v_gene: TRBV18
CDR3aa: CASSLLTGTANTGELFF
CDR3nt: TGTGCCAGCTCACTTTTAACCGGGACAGCGAACACCGGGGAGCTGTTTTTT

d_gene: -
abundance: -
len: 15
j_gene: TRBJ2-4
v_gene: TRBV6-5
CDR3aa: CASSYSPGAKNIQYF
CDR3nt: TGTGCCAGCAGTTACTCCCCAGGGGCCAAAAACATTCAGTACTTC

d_gene: -
abundance: -
len: 13
j_gene: TRBJ2-7
v_gene: TRBV11-1
CDR3aa: CASSSGRVGEQYF
CDR3nt: TGTGCCAGCAGCTCTGGCAGGGTGGGCGAGCAGTACTTC

d_gene: TRBD1
abundance: -
len: 16
j_gene: TRBJ2-5
v_gene: TRBV3-1/TRBV3-2
CDR3aa: CASSQEGTGGSKTQYF
CDR3nt: TGTGCCAGCAGCCAAGAAGGGACAGGGGGCTCAAAGACCCAGTACTTC

d_gene: -
abundance: -
len: 12
j_gene: TRBJ1-1
v_gene: TRBV9
CDR3aa: CASSTHRTEAFF
CDR3nt: TGTGCCAGCAGCACACACAGGACTGAAGCTTTCTTT

d_gene: -
abundance: -
len: 16
j_gene: TRBJ2-7
v_gene: TRBV19
CDR3aa: CASKVQFAGGFHEQYF
CDR3nt: TGTGCCAGTAAAGTTCAGTTCGCAGGGGGGTTCCACGAGCAGTACTTC

d_gene: TRBD2
abundance: -
len: 17
j_gene: TRBJ2-1
v_gene: TRBV30
CDR3aa: CAWSVPLAGLWENEQFF
CDR3nt: TGTGCCTGGAGTGTACCCCTAGCGGGACTTTGGGAAAATGAGCAGTTCTTC

d_gene: TRBD1
abundance: few
len: 17
j_gene: TRBJ1-1
v_gene: TRBV30
CDR3aa: CAWRLENTLDRRPEAFF
CDR3nt: TGTGCCTGGAGATTAGAAAATACATTGGACAGGCGGCCTGAAGCTTTCTTT

d_gene: TRBD1
abundance: -
len: 15
j_gene: TRBJ1-1
v_gene: TRBV28
CDR3aa: CASSFHNRGDTEAFF
CDR3nt: TGTGCCAGCAGCTTCCACAACAGGGGGGACACTGAAGCTTTCTTT

d_gene: TRBD1
abundance: -
len: 13
j_gene: TRBJ2-7
v_gene: TRBV29-1
CDR3aa: CSARQGAEYEQYF
CDR3nt: TGCAGCGCCCGACAGGGGGCTGAGTACGAGCAGTACTTC

d_gene: -
abundance: -
len: 13
j_gene: TRBJ1-1
v_gene: TRBV3-1/TRBV3-2
CDR3aa: CASSQVGGTEAFF
CDR3nt: TGTGCCAGCAGCCAAGTAGGGGGCACTGAAGCTTTCTTT

d_gene: TRBD1
abundance: -
len: 15
j_gene: TRBJ2-7
v_gene: TRBV2
CDR3aa: CASSIDRAPTYEQYF
CDR3nt: TGTGCCAGCAGCATCGACAGGGCCCCAACCTACGAGCAGTACTTC

d_gene: TRBD1
abundance: once
len: 15
j_gene: TRBJ1-2
v_gene: TRBV6-5
CDR3aa: CASSYSGQGNYGYTF
CDR3nt: TGTGCCAGCAGTTACTCGGGACAGGGGAACTATGGCTACACCTTC

d_gene: TRBD1
abundance: -
len: 14
j_gene: TRBJ1-3
v_gene: TRBV9
CDR3aa: CASSVEPGGDTIYF
CDR3nt: TGTGCCAGCAGCGTAGAACCAGGGGGTGACACCATATATTTT

d_gene: TRBD1
abundance: -
len: 13
j_gene: TRBJ1-2
v_gene: TRBV2
CDR3aa: CASNDREYDGYTF
CDR3nt: TGTGCCAGCAATGACAGGGAATATGATGGCTACACCTTC

d_gene: TRBD2
abundance: -
len: 15
j_gene: TRBJ2-5
v_gene: TRBV19
CDR3aa: CASSRTSGSQETQYF
CDR3nt: TGTGCCAGTAGCCGGACTAGCGGGAGCCAAGAGACCCAGTACTTC

d_gene: TRBD2
abundance: -
len: 15
j_gene: TRBJ2-3
v_gene: TRBV24-1
CDR3aa: CATAQIAGNTDTQYF
CDR3nt: TGTGCCACCGCCCAGATAGCGGGGAATACAGATACGCAGTATTTT

d_gene: -
abundance: few
len: 13
j_gene: TRBJ2-7
v_gene: TRBV7-2
CDR3aa: CASSSQSGYEQYF
CDR3nt: TGTGCCAGCAGCTCCCAGTCGGGGTACGAGCAGTACTTC

d_gene: -
abundance: -
len: 15
j_gene: TRBJ1-2
v_gene: TRBV25-1
CDR3aa: CASRDSLLPGDGYTF
CDR3nt: TGTGCCAGCAGGGACAGTTTACTCCCTGGAGATGGCTACACCTTC

d_gene: TRBD1
abundance: -
len: 17
j_gene: TRBJ1-1
v_gene: TRBV6-6
CDR3aa: CASSRGAGQGANTEAFF
CDR3nt: TGTGCCAGCAGTCGCGGGGCGGGACAGGGGGCGAACACTGAAGCTTTCTTT

d_gene: -
abundance: -
len: 14
j_gene: TRBJ2-1
v_gene: TRBV20-1
CDR3aa: CSASSGRSYNEQFF
CDR3nt: TGCAGTGCTAGTTCAGGGAGGTCCTACAATGAGCAGTTCTTC

d_gene: -
abundance: few
len: 13
j_gene: TRBJ2-1
v_gene: TRBV5-1
CDR3aa: CASSLEQDNEQFF
CDR3nt: TGCGCCAGCAGCTTGGAGCAGGACAATGAGCAGTTCTTC

d_gene: -
abundance: -
len: 15
j_gene: TRBJ1-1
v_gene: TRBV6-2/TRBV6-3
CDR3aa: CASSTRTGKDTEAFF
CDR3nt: TGTGCCAGCAGTACGAGAACAGGGAAGGACACTGAAGCTTTCTTT

d_gene: -
abundance: -
len: 14
j_gene: TRBJ2-7
v_gene: TRBV19
CDR3aa: CASSIANFDYEQYF
CDR3nt: TGTGCCAGTAGTATAGCTAACTTTGACTACGAGCAGTACTTC

d_gene: -
abundance: -
len: 15
j_gene: TRBJ2-2
v_gene: TRBV7-9
CDR3aa: CASSLGQKLTGELFF
CDR3nt: TGTGCCAGCAGCTTAGGACAGAAGTTGACTGGGGAGCTGTTTTTT

d_gene: TRBD1
abundance: -
len: 15
j_gene: TRBJ1-5
v_gene: TRBV19
CDR3aa: CASSTQGARGQPQHF
CDR3nt: TGTGCCAGTAGTACACAGGGGGCTCGGGGTCAGCCCCAGCATTTT

d_gene: -
abundance: -
len: 15
j_gene: TRBJ2-6
v_gene: TRBV15
CDR3aa: CATSSRGSGANVLTF
CDR3nt: TGTGCCACCAGCAGCCGCGGCTCTGGGGCCAACGTCCTGACTTTC

d_gene: -
abundance: few
len: 17
j_gene: TRBJ1-3
v_gene: TRBV3-1/TRBV3-2
CDR3aa: CASSQGATALSGNTIYF
CDR3nt: TGTGCCAGCAGCCAAGGAGCCACAGCCCTCTCTGGAAACACCATATATTTT

d_gene: -
abundance: -
len: 14
j_gene: TRBJ2-7
v_gene: TRBV7-2
CDR3aa: CASSFGPLGYEQYF
CDR3nt: TGTGCCAGCAGCTTTGGGCCGCTCGGCTACGAGCAGTACTTC

d_gene: -
abundance: few
len: 15
j_gene: TRBJ2-1
v_gene: TRBV27
CDR3aa: CASSFGRAGVGEQFF
CDR3nt: TGTGCCAGCAGTTTTGGTCGGGCAGGGGTCGGTGAGCAGTTCTTC

d_gene: TRBD1
abundance: -
len: 15
j_gene: TRBJ1-1
v_gene: TRBV18
CDR3aa: CASSPQGQGVTEAFF
CDR3nt: TGTGCCAGCTCACCACAGGGACAGGGCGTTACTGAAGCTTTCTTT

d_gene: -
abundance: -
len: 12
j_gene: TRBJ1-1
v_gene: TRBV11-1
CDR3aa: CASRTTASEAFF
CDR3nt: TGTGCCAGCAGGACGACAGCTAGTGAAGCTTTCTTT

d_gene: -
abundance: -
len: 13
j_gene: TRBJ2-7
v_gene: TRBV19
CDR3aa: CASSHGGSDEQYF
CDR3nt: TGTGCCAGTAGTCACGGTGGGAGCGACGAGCAGTACTTC